Below, 13 T cell receptor beta chains from the same sample are listed, as sequenced in a study of cytomegalovirus exposure and HLA in healthy donors. The PCR employed 60 Vbeta primers together with 13 Jbeta primers. Profiling relied on immunoSEQ multiplex PCR, and the TCRdb table lists in-frame clones only, not all of them. The repertoire has 100,000 or so clones, approximately 80% of them found once; the top ten carry more than 0.95%. The sample comprised PBMCs. These receptors originate from a woman younger than 35 in good health and CMV-seronegative.

This chain connects TRBV12-5 to TRBJ1-1; the match to TRBD1 covers 9 bases. Per germline, CDR1 LGHNT and CDR2 FRNRAP. The CDR3 consists of 16 residues. The V gene end was trimmed by 8 bases and the J gene end by 3 bases; junction bases not matched to a gene: 13. CDR3 sequence: CASTNLGQGRHTEAFF. The CDR3 bases are TGTGCTAGTACCAACCTGGGACAGGGACGGCACACTGAAGCTTTCTTT.

The chain carries TRBV6-5 and TRBJ2-5; possible D gene TRBD1, 5 bases. The closer fit of TRBJ2-7 to the DNA end suggests the J call may be wrong. The CDR3 contains 15 residues. Germline loops: CDR1 MNHEY, CDR2 SVGAGI. The CDR3 here is CASSRDQRQPYEQYF. In DNA form, the CDR3 reads TGTGCCAGCAGCCGCGATCAACGACAGCCCTACGAGCAGTACTTC.

The J gene is TRBJ2-7, the V gene TRBV13, with TRBD1 identical over 9 bases. The germline CDR1 and CDR2 sequences are PRHDT and FYEKMQ (reference sequence). J gave up 0 bases and V 8 bases, and 5 bases lay outside the gene matches. The CDR3 has 14 residues. The CDR3 region has the DNA TGTGCCAGCTCGACAGGGGGTGGCTCCTACGAGCAGTACTTC. This encodes CASSTGGGSYEQYF.

This sequence joins TRBV4-3 and TRBJ2-1; D might be TRBD1 (6 bases). Trimming left V 3 bases short and J 5 bases short, with 14 bases between. The germline V gene encodes CDR1 LGHNA and CDR2 YSLEER. The CDR3 covers 15 residues. The CDR3 reads CASSQEKGQHNEQFF. The CDR3, as DNA: TGCGCCAGCAGCCAGGAGAAAGGACAGCACAATGAGCAGTTCTTC.

The J gene is TRBJ2-1, the V gene TRBV27; the match to TRBD2 covers 11 bases. Germline CDR1 is MNHEY and CDR2 is SMNVEV (reference sequence). The V gene end was trimmed by 2 bases and the J gene end by 6 bases; junction bases not matched to a gene: 9. This CDR3 has 17 amino acids. CDR3 in DNA: TGTGCCAGCAGTTTACGTCCCCGGACTAGCGGGTCCAATGAGCAGTTCTTC. This codes for CASSLRPRTSGSNEQFF.

This clone was observed a few times. The chain has TRBV7-9 and TRBJ2-6, with 9 bases identical to TRBD1. In germline, CDR1 is SEHNR, CDR2 FQNEAQ (reference sequence). The CDR3 is made up of 17 amino acids. J was trimmed by 1 base and V by 5 bases; bases with no gene match: 6. CDR3 in amino acids: CASSTWDRESGANVLTF. The CDR3 nucleotides are TGTGCCAGCAGCACGTGGGACAGGGAGTCTGGGGCCAACGTCCTGACTTTC.

This sequence joins TRBV9 and TRBJ2-2; D is uncertain. Germline values: CDR1 SGDLS, CDR2 YYNGEE. This CDR3 contains 12 residues. V dropped 2 bases and J dropped 7 bases, with 6 bases sitting between them. CDR3 coding DNA: TGTGCCAGCAGCGTTAAGCTCGGGGAGCTGTTTTTT. It encodes CASSVKLGELFF. The variable domain in full, with the rest retrieved from reference TRBV9 and TRBJ2-2, is DSGVTQTPKHLITATGQRVTLRCSPRSGDLSVYWYQQSLDQGLQFLIQYYNGEERAKGNILERFSAQQFPDLHSELNLSSLELGDSALYFCASSVKLGELFFGEGSRLTVL.

This clone was observed a handful of times. This chain joins TRBV2 and TRBJ1-3; D ambiguous. Germline CDR1 is SNHLY and CDR2 is FYNNEI. CDR3 size: 14 residues. Between the trimmed V and J ends, which lost 5 bases and 2 bases, there was a span of 10 bases. The CDR3 reads CASSRGTPGNTIYF. The CDR3 region has the DNA TGTGCCAGCAGTCGAGGAACGCCTGGAAACACCATATATTTT.

CDR3 protein: CATKDRGRSPLHF. The DNA of the CDR3 is TGTGCCACCAAGGACAGGGGGCGATCACCCCTCCACTTT. The chain has TRBV28 and TRBJ1-6, with TRBD1 matching 11 bases. J gave up 10 bases and V 10 bases, and 6 bases lay outside the gene matches. The CDR3 totals 13 residues. Germline V gene lookup returns CDR1 MDHEN and CDR2 SYDVKM.

This rearrangement joins TRBV4-1 to TRBJ2-1, with D tentatively TRBD2 (5 bases). V was shortened by 0 bases and J by 0 bases, with 24 bases between the two germline ends. The CDR3 has 21 residues. Germline V CDR1 and CDR2: MGHRA, YSYEKL. DNA of the CDR3: TGCGCCAGCAGCCAAGATAGAGGCCAGCGGCCATACTTAAGCTCCTACAATGAGCAGTTCTTC. Its translation: CASSQDRGQRPYLSSYNEQFF.

J is TRBJ1-4 and V is TRBV7-9; D not resolved. The V and J ends lost 0 bases and 0 bases respectively, with 8 bases between them. This CDR3 is 16 amino acids long. Germline assignment: CDR1 SEHNR and CDR2 FQNEAQ (reference sequence). The CDR3 loop is CASSLALGATNEKLFF. CDR3 nucleotides: TGTGCCAGCAGCTTAGCCCTCGGGGCAACTAATGAAAAACTGTTTTTT.

The rearrangement uses TRBV6-5 and TRBJ2-3; 7 bases line up with TRBD1. Germline CDR1 and CDR2: MNHEY and SVGAGI. Trimming cost V 2 bases and J 7 bases; bases outside gene matches: 9. The CDR3 is 15 residues long. CDR3 in DNA: TGTGCCAGCAGTTACGACAGGGAAGTATCAAATACGCAGTATTTT. Its translation is CASSYDREVSNTQYF.

J is TRBJ2-1 and V is TRBV5-4, with 12 positions matching TRBD2. Germline V CDR1 and CDR2: SGHNT, YYREEE (reference sequence). The CDR3 contains 15 residues. J gave up 4 bases and V 3 bases, and 2 bases lay outside the gene matches. CDR3 sequence (DNA): TGTGCCAGCAGCTCAACTAGCGGGGGGTACAATGAGCAGTTCTTC. It is translated as CASSSTSGGYNEQFF.